This TCR beta chain was observed in a study of blood T cell repertoires in COVID-19 (dated by TCRdb to 2020 to 2022). Study-wide context: The collaborator samples originated in the United States, Italy and Spain and spanned the acute and convalescent phases of COVID-19. HLA class I and class II types, where available, came from metadata supplied by the sample provider rather than from assay-based typing. Subjects who had been exposed to COVID-19, were actively infected with it, or had recovered from it provided the deeply sampled blood TCRbeta repertoires that made up the dataset. The repertoires were released in a freely available public database intended as a resource for research on the immune response to SARS-CoV-2. The prospective study material was composed of cDNA or gDNA derived from T cells, B-cell-depleted T cells, or PBMCs. Sample metadata almost always included a de-identified subject ID, COVID-19 status, age in years and sex. The samples were drawn from the first 160 participants of the ongoing ImmuneRACE study and from 1,254 subjects provided by 6 global collaborators. General study outcomes and caveats: The quantity of clinical and demographic metadata differed by source and by participant and was supplied without curation.

V loses 4 bases, J loses 0 bases, and the germline ends lie 4 bases apart. The CDR1 and CDR2 encoded by the germline V gene (reference sequence) are SGHNT and YYREEE. The CDR3, cysteine through phenylalanine, is 12 amino acids long. Kept here is only the CDR3 DNA, which spans 36 bases and is read in frame from base 1. As concerns this clone: It has no known antigen specificity. Base qualities are not at hand, and no much larger clone is one base apart.

Whole blood was collected in K2EDTA tubes by collaborating institutions according to the institutions' own protocols. Collaborator samples were shipped for TCRbeta analysis as frozen whole blood, isolated PBMCs, or DNA extracted from either sample type. TCRbeta CDR3 regions were amplified from genomic DNA using the immunoSEQ Assay, a bias-controlled multiplex PCR. The paper's processing steps were these. Within the assay, amplification of reference gene primers was used to estimate how many nucleated cells each sample contained. Sequence reads were collapsed and filtered to measure the absolute abundance of every unique TCRbeta CDR3 rearrangement. For each sample, productive Simpson clonality was calculated by taking the square root of Simpson's diversity index across productive rearrangements. TCRdb provides this immuneACCESS table in a form limited to in-frame rearrangements. Some clones are lacking; in checked studies, under half of them reflect an unresolved V gene, and why the rest are absent is not known. The DNA gave D and trimming, while V, J and clone size come from that table. This sample holds about 180,000 clones; roughly 85% were observed only once. 11% of the sample comes from the top ten.

The rearrangement joined TRBV5-4 to TRBJ2-5; there is no confident call for the D gene. Sample: peripheral blood. This clonotype originated in a human donor with active or convalescent COVID-19. The donor label of this sample is uncertain. The DNA is TGTGCCAGCAGCCCTTACCAAGAGACCCAGTACTTC. Its translation reads: CASSPYQETQYF.